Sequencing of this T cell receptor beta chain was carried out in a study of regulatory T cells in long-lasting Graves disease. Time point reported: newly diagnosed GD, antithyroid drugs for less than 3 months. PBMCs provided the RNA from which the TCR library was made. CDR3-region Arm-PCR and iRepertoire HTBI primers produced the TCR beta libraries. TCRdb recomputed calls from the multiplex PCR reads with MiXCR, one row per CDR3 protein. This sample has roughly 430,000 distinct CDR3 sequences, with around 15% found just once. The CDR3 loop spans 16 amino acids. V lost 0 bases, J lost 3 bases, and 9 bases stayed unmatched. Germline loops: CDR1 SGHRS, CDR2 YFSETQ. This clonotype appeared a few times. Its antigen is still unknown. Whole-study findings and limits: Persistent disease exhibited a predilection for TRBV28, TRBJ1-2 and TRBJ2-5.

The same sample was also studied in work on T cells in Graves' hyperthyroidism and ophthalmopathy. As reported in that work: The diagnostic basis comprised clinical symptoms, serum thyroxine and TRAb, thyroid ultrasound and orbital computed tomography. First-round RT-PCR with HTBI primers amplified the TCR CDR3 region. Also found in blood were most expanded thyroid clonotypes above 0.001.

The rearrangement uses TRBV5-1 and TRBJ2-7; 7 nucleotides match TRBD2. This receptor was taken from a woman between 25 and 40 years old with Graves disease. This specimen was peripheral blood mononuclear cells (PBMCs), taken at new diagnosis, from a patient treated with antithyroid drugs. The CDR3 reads CASSLGTGRRIYEQYF. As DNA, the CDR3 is TGCGCCAGCAGCTTGGGAACCGGGAGGCGTATCTACGAGCAGTACTTC.